The 21 T cell receptor beta chains below come from one sample, sequenced in a study of siplizumab effects on memory and regulatory T cells. TCRdb's copy holds only in-frame clones and misses some; the assay was immunoSEQ multiplex PCR. The sample yields about 91,000 clones, about 96% seen once. The source material was naive CD4+ T cells sorted from blood. These receptors were collected from a human donor in good health.

V and J are TRBV15 and TRBJ2-7, with D uncertain. CDR1 is LNHNV, CDR2 YYDKDF, per germline (reference sequence). The CDR3 runs 12 residues. Trimming took 3 bases from V and 6 from J, leaving 9 bases between them. CDR3 region: CATSSPRGEQYF. CDR3 nucleotides: TGTGCCACCAGCAGCCCACGCGGCGAGCAGTACTTC.

The J gene is TRBJ1-5, the V gene TRBV2, with D possibly TRBD1 on 5 matching bases. The CDR3 covers 15 residues. Germline V gene lookup returns CDR1 SNHLY and CDR2 FYNNEI. Trimming cost V 4 bases and J 6 bases, with 16 bases left between them. The CDR3 nucleotides are TGTGCCAGCAGTGGGGGGGACTATACCACTCAGCCCCAGCATTTT. Amino acid sequence: CASSGGDYTTQPQHF.

The chain couples TRBV27 to TRBJ1-5, with 9 bases matching TRBD1. Per the germline V gene, CDR1 is MNHEY and CDR2 is SMNVEV (reference sequence). J lost 1 base, V lost 10 bases, and 5 bases had no gene match. The CDR3 loop spans 14 amino acids. Here the CDR3 DNA reads TGTGCCACCTCGGACAGGGGAAGCAATCAGCCCCAGCATTTT. Translation: CATSDRGSNQPQHF.

The rearrangement joins TRBV7-8 to TRBJ1-3; D remains unclear. CDR3 length: 16 amino acids. Trimming left V 3 bases short and J 2 bases short, with 14 bases between. Germline lookup yields CDR1 SGHVS and CDR2 FQNEAQ. In nucleotides, the CDR3 is TGTGCCAGCAGCTTGAGCGCCAGCGTCCCTGGAAACACCATATATTTT. Its translation: CASSLSASVPGNTIYF. The variable domain in full, with the rest retrieved from reference TRBV7-8 and TRBJ1-3, is GAGVSQSPRYKVAKRGQDVALRCDPISGHVSLFWYQQALGQGPEFLTYFQNEAQLDKSGLPSDRFFAERPEGSVSTLKIQRTQQEDSAVYLCASSLSASVPGNTIYFGEGSWLTVV.

This clone has just one count. The chain recombines TRBV7-8 with TRBJ2-3; unclear D gene. V was shortened by 1 base and J by 5 bases, with 10 bases between the two germline ends. Germline V gene sequence: CDR1 SGHVS, CDR2 FQNEAQ. This CDR3 is 14 amino acids long. This CDR3 is CASSLGPLGDTQYF. Written as DNA, the CDR3 is TGTGCCAGCAGCTTAGGTCCCTTGGGAGATACGCAGTATTTT.

The chain recombines TRBV2 with TRBJ2-5, with a possible D match to TRBD2 (6 bases). Germline lookup yields CDR1 SNHLY and CDR2 FYNNEI. CDR3 length: 14 residues. The V end lost 4 bases, the J end lost 11 bases, and 20 bases lay between the germline ends. CDR3 amino acids: CASSVIGGSAVQYF. The CDR3 coding sequence is TGTGCCAGCAGTGTAATTGGAGGGAGCGCTGTGCAGTACTTC.

The gene calls are TRBV5-4 and TRBJ1-6; no clear D gene. CDR1 is SGHNT and CDR2 is YYREEE in the germline V gene (reference sequence). The ends were cut back, 2 bases at V and 9 bases at J, with 6 bases in the middle. CDR3 size: 12 residues. The CDR3 DNA sequence: TGTGCCAGCAGCTTCAGTGGTTCACCCCTCCACTTT. This translates into CASSFSGSPLHF.

V and J are TRBV2 and TRBJ2-7; tentatively, D is TRBD1 (6 bases). The V end was cut by 6 bases, the J end by 3 bases, with 15 bases between. Per germline, CDR1 SNHLY and CDR2 FYNNEI. CDR3 size: 14 residues. The CDR3 spells CASRRQGMVYEQYF. CDR3 nucleotide sequence: TGTGCCAGCAGGAGGCAGGGGATGGTCTACGAGCAGTACTTC.

The chain uses TRBV6-5 and TRBJ1-4; D not certain. Germline values: CDR1 MNHEY, CDR2 SVGAGI. The CDR3 is made up of 15 amino acids. V dropped 1 base and J dropped 4 bases, with 10 bases sitting between them. CDR3 nucleotide sequence: TGTGCCAGCAGTTACTACGTAGGGAATAATGAAAAACTGTTTTTT. This translates into CASSYYVGNNEKLFF.

The chain links TRBV18 to TRBJ1-1; a possible D gene is TRBD1 (5 bases). The CDR3 consists of 13 residues. The germline CDR1 and CDR2 sequences are KGHSH and LQKENI. V gave up 5 bases and J gave up 2 bases, with 9 bases separating them. CDR3 nucleotides: TGTGCCAGCTCATCTCAGGGTAACACTGAAGCTTTCTTT. This translates into CASSSQGNTEAFF. Using reference TRBV18 and TRBJ1-1 for the parts outside the CDR3, the full variable domain is NAGVMQNPRHLVRRRGQEARLRCSPMKGHSHVYWYRQLPEEGLKFMVYLQKENIIDESGMPKERFSAEFPKEGPSILRIQQVVRGDSAAYFCASSSQGNTEAFFGQGTRLTVV.

The chain employs TRBV28 and TRBJ2-7; D not certain. Trimming took 1 base from V and 3 from J, leaving 7 bases between them. Germline loops: CDR1 MDHEN, CDR2 SYDVKM. The CDR3 sequence is 13 residues long. The CDR3 region has the DNA TGTGCCAGCAGTTTATCCGGAAACTACGAGCAGTACTTC. Protein product: CASSLSGNYEQYF.

This clone was counted a few times. The rearrangement links TRBV7-9 to TRBJ1-2, with 8 bases matching TRBD1. This CDR3 comprises 13 residues. The germline gives CDR1 SEHNR, CDR2 FQNEAQ (reference sequence). With 7 bases clipped from V and 4 bases from J, the junction kept 5 bases outside the gene matches. The CDR3 sequence is CASTRQGTYGYTF. For the CDR3, the DNA is TGTGCCAGCACCCGACAGGGGACCTATGGCTACACCTTC.

The J gene is TRBJ2-1, the V gene TRBV29-1; 11 bases are a match to TRBD2. Germline lookup yields CDR1 SQVTM and CDR2 ANQGSEA. J lost 2 bases, V lost 2 bases, and 8 bases had no gene match. The CDR3 is 17 residues long. In DNA, the CDR3 is TGCAGCGTTGAAAGTGGGCTAGCGGGGGGAACCTACAATGAGCAGTTCTTC. Amino acids: CSVESGLAGGTYNEQFF.

J is TRBJ2-2 and V is TRBV6-1; D possibly corresponds to TRBD2 (6 bases). Looked up from germline, CDR1 is MNHNS and CDR2 is SASEGT. CDR3 length: 17 amino acids. With 0 bases removed from V and 7 bases from J, the gap between germline ends came to 18 bases. The CDR3 region is CASSEASGRIGGGELFF. The CDR3 DNA reads TGTGCCAGCAGTGAAGCATCGGGGAGGATAGGAGGCGGGGAGCTGTTTTTT.

J is TRBJ1-5 and V is TRBV28, with TRBD1 as a possible D gene (6 bases). The germline V and J ends were trimmed by 3 bases and 6 bases, with 15 bases remaining between them. The germline V gene has CDR1 MDHEN and CDR2 SYDVKM. The CDR3 runs to 15 residues. The CDR3 bases are TGTGCCAGCAGTTTGGGGCAGGGGCGAGTTCAGCCCCAGCATTTT. This translates into CASSLGQGRVQPQHF.

The V and J genes are TRBV5-6 and TRBJ1-1, with D unclear. Looked up from germline, CDR1 is SGHDT and CDR2 is YYEEEE. The germline V and J ends were trimmed by 4 bases and 7 bases, with 14 bases remaining between them. The CDR3 extends over 13 amino acids. CDR3 loop: CASSPPKGDEAFF. CDR3 in DNA: TGTGCCAGCAGCCCCCCGAAGGGCGATGAAGCTTTCTTT.

J is TRBJ2-3 and V is TRBV7-9, with a weak D call TRBD2 (6 bases). CDR1 and CDR2 (germline): SEHNR, FQNEAQ (reference sequence). This CDR3 spans 18 amino acids. The germline V and J ends were trimmed by 3 bases and 4 bases, with 23 bases remaining between them. In DNA, the CDR3 is TGTGCCAGCAGCTTTCGAGTCGGGGTGGGAGGTTGGGCAGATACGCAGTATTTT. Translated: CASSFRVGVGGWADTQYF.

This clone came up once. Other DNA sequences in the sample encode the same CDR3. The gene calls are TRBV4-2 and TRBJ2-4; TRBD2 aligns across 11 bases. This CDR3 is built from 18 residues. CDR1 and CDR2 from the germline V gene are LGHNA and YNFKEQ. V shed 4 bases, J shed 3 bases, and the junction held 11 bases outside the gene matches. CDR3 sequence reads: CASSRRLAGSIDKNIQYF. The CDR3 nucleotides read TGTGCCAGCAGCCGGAGACTAGCGGGGTCTATTGACAAAAACATTCAGTACTTC.

With respect to this clone: Other DNA sequences of this sample code for an identical CDR3. This chain links TRBV7-2 with TRBJ2-3; no clear D. Trimming shortened V by 0 bases and J by 0 bases, and 4 bases separated the two germline ends. This CDR3 has 14 amino acids. CDR1 and CDR2 (germline): SGHTA, FQGNSA. CDR3 DNA: TGTGCCAGCAGCTTAGCGGGAAGCACAGATACGCAGTATTTT. Its translation: CASSLAGSTDTQYF. Supplemented by reference TRBV7-2 and TRBJ2-3, the full variable domain reads GAGVSQSPSNKVTEKGKDVELRCDPISGHTALYWYRQSLGQGLEFLIYFQGNSAPDKSGLPSDRFSAERTGGSVSTLTIQRTQQEDSAVYLCASSLAGSTDTQYFGPGTRLTVL.

V gene TRBV6-5 combines with J gene TRBJ1-2, with D hard to call. The CDR3 consists of 12 residues. V lost 5 bases, J lost 2 bases, and 6 bases lay in between. Germline CDR1 reads MNHEY; CDR2 reads SVGAGI. Written as DNA, the CDR3 is TGTGCCAGCAGTCAGGCCAACTATGGCTACACCTTC. It is translated as CASSQANYGYTF.

This clone was counted a single time. The gene calls are TRBV7-9 and TRBJ2-7, with 7 bases fitting TRBD1. V shed 5 bases, J shed 5 bases, and the junction held 9 bases outside the gene matches. Per the germline V gene, CDR1 is SEHNR and CDR2 is FQNEAQ (reference sequence). The CDR3 is 14 amino acids. The CDR3 region is CASSTRQGFDEQYF. CDR3 sequence (DNA): TGTGCCAGCAGCACTCGACAGGGTTTCGACGAGCAGTACTTC.